This T cell receptor beta chain was profiled in a study of T-cell memory formation after mild COVID-19. This clonotype has a count of ten or more. Antigen specificity is unknown. Constant-segment primers were used for 5'RACE, and the resulting TCR alpha and TCR beta cDNA libraries carried sample barcodes and UMIs. A single record per CDR3 protein comes from TCRdb applying MiXCR to the 5' RACE reads. The repertoire holds 500,000 to 550,000 distinct CDR3 sequences, with roughly 20% as singletons. Findings and limits, study-wide: Within pre-infection memory, some responding clones were found, suggesting cross-reactive memory joined. Specificity for SARS-CoV-2 was not confirmed among the second-wave clones peaking on day 37.

Sequencing input: PBMCs or a T cell subset sorted from them (not recorded which). This clonotype was sampled from an adult woman who had mild COVID-19 (a few samples of this study predate the infection). Cell type and time point are not known.

CDR3 in DNA: TGCGCCAGCAGCTTGGTGGTCAGGGGGCCCACCGGGGAGCTGTTTTTT. Translated: CASSLVVRGPTGELFF. The chain recombines TRBV5-1 with TRBJ2-2, with 8 bases that match TRBD1. Per the germline V gene, CDR1 is SGHRS and CDR2 is YFSETQ. The CDR3 covers 16 residues. Unmatched junction bases numbered 5, after V lost 0 bases and J lost 4 bases.